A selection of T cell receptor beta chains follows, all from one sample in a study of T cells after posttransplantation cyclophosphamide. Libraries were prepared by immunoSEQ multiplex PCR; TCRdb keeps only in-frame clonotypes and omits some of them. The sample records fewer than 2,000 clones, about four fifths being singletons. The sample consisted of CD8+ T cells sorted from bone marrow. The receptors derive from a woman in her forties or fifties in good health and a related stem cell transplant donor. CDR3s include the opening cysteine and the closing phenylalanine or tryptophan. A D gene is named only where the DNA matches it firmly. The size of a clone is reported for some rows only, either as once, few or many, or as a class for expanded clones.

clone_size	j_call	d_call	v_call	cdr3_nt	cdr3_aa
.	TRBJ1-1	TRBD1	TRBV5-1	TGCGCCAGCAGCAAGGACAGGGGGCGAGTGAACACTGAAGCTTTCTTT	CASSKDRGRVNTEAFF
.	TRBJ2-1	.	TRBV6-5	TGTGCCACTACCGGGCCGGGGGAGGACAATGAGCAGTTCTTC	CATTGPGEDNEQFF
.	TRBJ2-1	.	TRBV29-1	TGCAGCGCGCCCCGCGATAGCAGCTACAATGAGCAGTTCTTC	CSAPRDSSYNEQFF
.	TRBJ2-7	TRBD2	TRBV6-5	TGTGCCAGCAGTTACGGGGGGGGACCAACCTACGAGCAGTACTTC	CASSYGGGPTYEQYF
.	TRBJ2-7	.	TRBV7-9	TGTGCCAGCAGAAAGGGGGGCGGGAGCTCCTACGAGCAGTACTTC	CASRKGGGSSYEQYF
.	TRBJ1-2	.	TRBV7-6	TGTGCCAGCAGCTTAGGGGGAGCGGGTGGCTACACCTTC	CASSLGGAGGYTF
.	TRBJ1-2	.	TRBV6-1	TGTGCCAGCAGTGAATGGCAGGGTCCGAGCTATGGCTACACCTTC	CASSEWQGPSYGYTF
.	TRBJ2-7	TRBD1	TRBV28	TGTGCCAGCAGTTTACCATTACAGGGGGCTTCCTACGAGCAGTACTTC	CASSLPLQGASYEQYF
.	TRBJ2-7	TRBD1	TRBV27	TGTGCCAGCAGTGATTTGTTAGGACAGGGGGCGAATGAGCAGTACTTC	CASSDLLGQGANEQYF
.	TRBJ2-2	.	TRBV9	TGTGCCAGCAGCGTAGACGGCACCGGGGAGCTGTTTTTT	CASSVDGTGELFF
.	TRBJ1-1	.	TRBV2	TGTGCCAGCCATGGGACTGGAAACACTGAAGCTTTCTTT	CASHGTGNTEAFF
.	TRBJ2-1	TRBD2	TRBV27	TGTGCCAGCACTCGGGGGGACTCCTACAATGAGCAGTTCTTC	CASTRGDSYNEQFF
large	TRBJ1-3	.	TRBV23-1	TGCGCCAGCAGTCATCCGGACATGGAGGAGGGGACCATATATTTT	CASSHPDMEEGTIYF
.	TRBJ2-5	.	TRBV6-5	TGTGCCAGCAGTTATGGGCCGGGGTGGGCCCAGTACTTC	CASSYGPGWAQYF
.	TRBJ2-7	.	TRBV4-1	TGCGCCAGCAGCCCGGAAGGGGCAAGGGCCTACGAGCAGTACTTC	CASSPEGARAYEQYF
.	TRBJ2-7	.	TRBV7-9	TGTGCCAGCAGCTTAGCGCTGGGGCAGAGCGAGCAGTACTTC	CASSLALGQSEQYF
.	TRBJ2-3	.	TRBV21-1	TGTGCCAGCAGCACGCCTAGAGACTCCTTATATCCAAACACAGATACGCAGTATTTT	CASSTPRDSLYPNTDTQYF
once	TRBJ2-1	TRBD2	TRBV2	TGTGCCAGCATCGGTATCGGCCTAGCGGGGGTCGGGGATCTCTTC	CASIGIGLAGVGDLF
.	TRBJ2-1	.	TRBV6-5	TGTGCCAGCAGTTATACAGTTTCGTCCTACAATGAGCAGTTCTTC	CASSYTVSSYNEQFF
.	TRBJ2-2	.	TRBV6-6	TGTGCCAGCACCCTGTATAAAACCGGGGAGCTGTTTTTT	CASTLYKTGELFF
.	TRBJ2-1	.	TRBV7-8	TGTGCCAGCAGCTCACGTGGCGGTAGCTCCTACAATGAGCAGTTCTTC	CASSSRGGSSYNEQFF
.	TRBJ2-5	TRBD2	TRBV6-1	TGTGCCAGCAGGGCTAGCGGCCAAGAGACCCAGTACTTC	CASRASGQETQYF
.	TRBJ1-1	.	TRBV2	TGTGCCAGCCGGCAGGGAGGAGTCACTGAAGCTTTCTTT	CASRQGGVTEAFF
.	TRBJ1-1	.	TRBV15	TGTGCCACCAGCAGAGATCGTGCCAGTGAAGCTTTCTTT	CATSRDRASEAFF
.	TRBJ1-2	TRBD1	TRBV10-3	TGTGCCACCCTGAGGCCGGGACAGGGGACGCACTATGGCTACACCTTC	CATLRPGQGTHYGYTF
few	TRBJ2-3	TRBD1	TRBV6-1	TGTGCCAGCAGTGGAGGACAGGGGATCAACCGCACAGATACGCAGTATTTT	CASSGGQGINRTDTQYF
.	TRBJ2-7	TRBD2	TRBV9	TGTGCCAGCAGCGCAGGGACTAGCGGGAGTTACGAGCAGTACTTC	CASSAGTSGSYEQYF
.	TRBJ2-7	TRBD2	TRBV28	TGTGCCAGCAGTTTATCCGGGACTAGTTTCTACGAGCAGTACTTC	CASSLSGTSFYEQYF
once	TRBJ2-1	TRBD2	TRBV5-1	TGCGCCAGCAGCTTGGCCGAAGCGGGGGGGCTAGGGAATGAGCAGTTCTTC	CASSLAEAGGLGNEQFF
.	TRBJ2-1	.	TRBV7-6	TGTGCCAGCAGTCGCCCAGACGACGGGAGCTCCTACAATGAGCAGTTCTTC	CASSRPDDGSSYNEQFF
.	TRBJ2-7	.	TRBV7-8	TGTGCCAGCAGCTTATTTCTCCGGACGGCAAGCGGTTACGAGCAGTACTTC	CASSLFLRTASGYEQYF
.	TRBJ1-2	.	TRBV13	TGTGCCAGCAGCTTAGCCCCAGATAACTATGGCTACACCTTC	CASSLAPDNYGYTF
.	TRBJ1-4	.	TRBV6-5	TGTGCCAGCAGTTTAGACAGGAGTAATGAAAAACTGTTTTTT	CASSLDRSNEKLFF
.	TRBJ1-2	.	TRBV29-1	TGCAGCGTTGTCAACAGTAACTATGGCTACACCTTC	CSVVNSNYGYTF
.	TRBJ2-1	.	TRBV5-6	TGTGCCAGCAGCCTGCTTTCAGGGGCCCCCGCTTTCTTC	CASSLLSGAPAFF
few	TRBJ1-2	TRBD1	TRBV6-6	TGTGCCAGCAGTTCGGGACAGGGGATCTATGGCTACACCTTC	CASSSGQGIYGYTF
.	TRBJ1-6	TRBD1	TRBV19	TGTGCCAGTAGTCTCACCTGGGACAGTTACTCCTATAATTCACCCCTCCACTTT	CASSLTWDSYSYNSPLHF
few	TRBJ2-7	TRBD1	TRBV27	TGTGCCAGCAGTCCACGGGACAGGGTGGTCGAGCAGTACTTC	CASSPRDRVVEQYF
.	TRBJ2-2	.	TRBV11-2	TGTGCCAGCAGCTTACCCCCCGGGGAGTTGGCCCCCGGGGAGCTGTTTTTT	CASSLPPGELAPGELFF
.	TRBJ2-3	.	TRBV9	TGTGCCAGCAGCGTAGAACCGAGAGCCACAGATACGCAGTATTTT	CASSVEPRATDTQYF
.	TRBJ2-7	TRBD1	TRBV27	TGTGCCAGCAGATCCGGGACAGGTAGCTACGAGCAGTACTTC	CASRSGTGSYEQYF